The 12 T cell receptor beta chains below come from one sample, sequenced in a study of regulatory T cells in long-lasting Graves disease. Building the TCR beta libraries relied on iRepertoire HTBI primers, and CDR3 regions underwent Arm-PCR. TCRdb redid the calling of the multiplex PCR reads with MiXCR, one entry per CDR3 protein. In the table there are around 250,000 distinct CDR3 sequences, 18% of which are singletons. Sample time point: newly diagnosed GD, antithyroid drugs for less than 3 months. RNA extracted from PBMCs served as the sequencing template. These same records also appear under a second study, on T cells in Graves' hyperthyroidism and ophthalmopathy.

The material was peripheral blood mononuclear cells (PBMCs), obtained at new diagnosis, from a patient treated with antithyroid drugs. The receptor source for this set is a woman aged 25 to 45 with Graves disease.

The table lists this clonotype with many counts. The V gene is TRBV4-1, the J gene TRBJ2-1, with 7 bases aligning to TRBD2. Germline loops: CDR1 MGHRA, CDR2 YSYEKL. This CDR3 spans 14 amino acids. The V segment lost 5 bases and the J segment 6 bases; nucleotides outside the gene matches: 7. Here the CDR3 reads CASSDPGTTNEQFF. Written as DNA, the CDR3 is TGCGCCAGCAGCGACCCCGGGACTACCAATGAGCAGTTCTTC.

In this sample, this clonotype turned up many times. The CDR3 is CASSAGLVADEQYF. Here the CDR3 DNA reads TGTGCCAGCAGTGCGGGACTAGTGGCGGACGAGCAGTACTTC. V is TRBV6-1 and J is TRBJ2-7; 8 nucleotides agree with TRBD2. CDR1 and CDR2 from the germline V gene are MNHNS and SASEGT. The CDR3 runs to 14 residues. Trimming took 4 bases from V and 5 from J; bases not matched to a gene: 7.

The V and J genes are TRBV7-2 and TRBJ2-3; tentatively, D is TRBD2 (6 bases). V lost 4 bases and J 6 bases, leaving 20 bases between the germline ends. The CDR3 covers 16 residues. Looked up from germline, CDR1 is SGHTA and CDR2 is FQGNSA. The CDR3 protein is CASSSIRSGRWDTQYF. CDR3 in DNA: TGTGCCAGCAGCTCCATACGGAGTGGGAGGTGGGATACGCAGTATTTT.

This clonotype has a count of ten or more. The J gene is TRBJ2-6, the V gene TRBV12-3 or TRBV12-4; TRBD1 matches at 9 bases. V dropped 9 bases and J dropped 1; count of bases not matched to a gene: 10. The CDR3 contains 17 residues. Written as DNA, the CDR3 is TGTGCCAGTCGGCTGACAGGGGGTCTATCTGGGGCCAACGTCCTGACTTTC. Its translation is CASRLTGGLSGANVLTF.

As for this clonotype: A much more abundant neighbour one base away suggests this may be a read error. A read error is likely, as this CDR3 ends without the conserved phenylalanine or tryptophan. The chain uses TRBV6-1 and TRBJ1-3; D is unclear. Germline V CDR1 and CDR2: MNHNS, SASEGT. The ends were cut back, 3 bases at V and 0 bases at J, with 9 bases in the middle. This CDR3 contains 15 residues. The CDR3 region is CASSDGRNSGNTIYS. CDR3 coding DNA: TGTGCCAGCAGTGACGGACGGAACTCTGGAAACACCATATATTCT.

This clonotype was observed many times. This chain connects TRBV5-1 to TRBJ2-1; D is undetermined. The CDR3 length is 12 residues. Deletions cut 7 bases from V and 3 bases from J, with 8 bases between. Germline CDR1 reads SGHRS; CDR2 reads YFSETQ. In nucleotides, the CDR3 is TGCGCCAGCGGGTTATTCTACAATGAGCAGTTCTTC. Its translation is CASGLFYNEQFF.

This clonotype has a count of ten or more. The chain is built from TRBV4-1 and TRBJ1-5, with TRBD1 identical over 7 bases. Trimming removed 8 bases from V and 1 base from J; junction bases left unmatched: 2. The germline CDR1 and CDR2 sequences are MGHRA and YSYEKL. The CDR3 is made up of 13 amino acids. The chain's CDR3 is CASGGQSNQPQHF. The CDR3 DNA is TGCGCCAGCGGGGGACAGAGCAATCAGCCCCAGCATTTT.

This clonotype appeared a few times. The rearrangement links TRBV4-1 to TRBJ1-1; D remains ambiguous. This CDR3 contains 15 residues. Germline V CDR1 and CDR2: MGHRA, YSYEKL. Trimming took 2 bases from V and 10 from J, leaving 20 bases between them. This chain's CDR3 is CASSQPQQKERRAFF. The DNA for the CDR3 is TGCGCCAGCAGCCAACCCCAGCAAAAGGAAAGGCGAGCTTTCTTT.

The sample holds many counts of this clonotype. J is TRBJ1-2 and V is TRBV11-2; 7 nucleotides align to TRBD1. This CDR3 contains 16 residues. After removal of 0 bases from V and 4 bases from J, the junction contained 8 bases not matched to a gene. Germline lookup yields CDR1 SGHAT and CDR2 FQNNGV. The CDR3: CASSLEEMGDSYGYTF. The CDR3 DNA is TGTGCCAGCAGCTTAGAGGAGATGGGGGACAGCTATGGCTACACCTTC.

This clonotype was observed at least ten times. At one end, the junction sequence differs from germline, possibly due to a read error. The chain carries TRBV28 and TRBJ2-2; TRBD1 agrees at 7 bases. The germline V gene has CDR1 MDHEN and CDR2 SYDVKM. The CDR3 has 14 amino acids. The CDR3 loop is CSSRGTVRTGELFF. The CDR3 DNA reads TGTTCCAGCAGAGGGACAGTCAGAACCGGGGAGCTGTTTTTT.

This clonotype was seen ten or more times. The genes are TRBV7-6 and TRBJ2-2, with a tentative D call TRBD1 (6 bases). The germline V gene has CDR1 SGHVS and CDR2 FNYEAQ. This CDR3 has 14 residues. V shed 5 bases and J shed 5 bases, with 12 bases lying between them. For the CDR3, the DNA is TGTGCCAGCAGCGGAACAGGGTGGACCGGGGAGCTGTTTTTT. It specifies CASSGTGWTGELFF. The whole variable domain, remainder taken from reference TRBV7-6 and TRBJ2-2, is GAGVSQSPRYKVTKRGQDVALRCDPISGHVSLYWYRQALGQGPEFLTYFNYEAQQDKSGLPNDRFSAERPEGSISTLTIQRTEQRDSAMYRCASSGTGWTGELFFGEGSRLTVL.

This clonotype was seen repeatedly, ten times or more. V is TRBV20-1 and J is TRBJ1-1; D possibly corresponds to TRBD1 (6 bases). Trimming took off 1 base at V and 0 bases at J, with 9 bases between the two ends. This CDR3 comprises 14 residues. Germline CDR1 reads DFQATT; CDR2 reads SNEGSKA (reference sequence). CDR3 region: CSARGGGMNTEAFF. CDR3 DNA: TGCAGTGCTAGAGGGGGGGGCATGAACACTGAAGCTTTCTTT.